This T cell receptor (beta chain) was identified in a study of blood T cell repertoires in COVID-19. Study context: The study drew acute and convalescent COVID-19 samples from the United States, Italy and Spain. The analysed material was cDNA or gDNA that came from T cells, B-cell-depleted T cells, or PBMCs.

In the authors' workflow: By means of reference gene primer amplification, nucleated cell counts were estimated. TCRdb keeps only in-frame clones here, not all; method: immunoSEQ multiplex PCR. V, J and clone size are taken as reported in that table, and D and trimming were inferred from the DNA itself. The table records around 270,000 clones, 84% of them present only once. The Seattle patients, enrolled during active infection, were followed longitudinally. Germline V gene lookup returns CDR1 SNHLY and CDR2 FYNNEI. Trimming took 3 bases from V and 6 from J; bases not matched to a gene: 13. The CDR3 is 18 amino acids.

Sample: peripheral blood. The receptor was derived from a person aged 65-85 years with COVID-19, enrolled during active disease. This chain joins TRBV2 and TRBJ2-1, with 11 positions matching TRBD2. CDR3 region: CASSERLGLADQVNEQFF. The CDR3 nucleotides read TGTGCCAGCAGTGAGAGGTTGGGACTAGCGGATCAGGTCAATGAGCAGTTCTTC.